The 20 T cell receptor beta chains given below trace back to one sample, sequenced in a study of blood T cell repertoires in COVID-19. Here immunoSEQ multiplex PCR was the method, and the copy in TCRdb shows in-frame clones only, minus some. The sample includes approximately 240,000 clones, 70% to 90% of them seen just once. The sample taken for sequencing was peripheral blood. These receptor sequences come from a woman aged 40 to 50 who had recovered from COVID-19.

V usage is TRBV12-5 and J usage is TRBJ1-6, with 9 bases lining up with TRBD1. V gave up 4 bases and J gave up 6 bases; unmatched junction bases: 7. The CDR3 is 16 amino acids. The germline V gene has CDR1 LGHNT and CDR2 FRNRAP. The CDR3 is CASGSGQGFGNSPLHF. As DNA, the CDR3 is TGTGCTAGTGGTTCGGGACAGGGTTTCGGTAATTCACCCCTCCACTTT.

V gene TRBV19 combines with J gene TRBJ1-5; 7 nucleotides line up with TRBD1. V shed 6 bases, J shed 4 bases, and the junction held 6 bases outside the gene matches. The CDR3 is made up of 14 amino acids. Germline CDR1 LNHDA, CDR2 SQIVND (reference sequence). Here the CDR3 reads CASRGDRDNQPQHF. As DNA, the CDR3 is TGTGCCAGTAGAGGGGACAGAGATAATCAGCCCCAGCATTTT.

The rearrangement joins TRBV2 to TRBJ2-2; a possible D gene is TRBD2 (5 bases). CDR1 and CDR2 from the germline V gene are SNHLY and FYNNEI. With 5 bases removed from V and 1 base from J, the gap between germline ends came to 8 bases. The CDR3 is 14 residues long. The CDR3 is CASSSTRNTGELFF. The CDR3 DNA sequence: TGTGCCAGCAGTTCAACTAGGAACACCGGGGAGCTGTTTTTT.

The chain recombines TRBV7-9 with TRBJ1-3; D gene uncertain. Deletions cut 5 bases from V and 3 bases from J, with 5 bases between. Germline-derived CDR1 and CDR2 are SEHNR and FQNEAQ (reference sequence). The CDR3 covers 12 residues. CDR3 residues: CASSGGGNTIYF. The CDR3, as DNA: TGTGCCAGCAGCGGAGGTGGAAACACCATATATTTT.

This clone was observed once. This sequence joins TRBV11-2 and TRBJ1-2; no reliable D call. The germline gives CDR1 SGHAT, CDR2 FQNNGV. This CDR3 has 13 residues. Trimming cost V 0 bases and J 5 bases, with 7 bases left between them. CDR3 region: CASSLDTTYGYTF. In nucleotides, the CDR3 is TGTGCCAGCAGCTTAGACACCACATATGGCTACACCTTC.

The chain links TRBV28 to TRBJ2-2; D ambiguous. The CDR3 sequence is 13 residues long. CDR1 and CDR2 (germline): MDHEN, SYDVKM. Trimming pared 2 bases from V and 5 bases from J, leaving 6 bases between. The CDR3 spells CASSLVRTGELFF. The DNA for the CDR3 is TGTGCCAGCAGTTTAGTTCGTACCGGGGAGCTGTTTTTT.

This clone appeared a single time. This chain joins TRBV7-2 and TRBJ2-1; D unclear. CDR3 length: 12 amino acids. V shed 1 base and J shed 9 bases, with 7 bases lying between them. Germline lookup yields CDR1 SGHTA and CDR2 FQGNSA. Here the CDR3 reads CASSLVGGEQFF. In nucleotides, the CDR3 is TGTGCCAGCAGCTTAGTCGGTGGTGAGCAGTTCTTC.

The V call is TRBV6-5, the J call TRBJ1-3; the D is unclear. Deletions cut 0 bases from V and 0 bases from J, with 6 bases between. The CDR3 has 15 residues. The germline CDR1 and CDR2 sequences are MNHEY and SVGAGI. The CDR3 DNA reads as TGTGCCAGCAGTTACTCCTCGAGCTCTGGAAACACCATATATTTT. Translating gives CASSYSSSSGNTIYF.

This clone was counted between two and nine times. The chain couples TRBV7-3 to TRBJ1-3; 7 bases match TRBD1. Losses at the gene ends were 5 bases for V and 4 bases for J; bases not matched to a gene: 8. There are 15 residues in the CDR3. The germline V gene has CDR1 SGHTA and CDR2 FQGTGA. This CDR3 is CASSLSPGGGNTIYF. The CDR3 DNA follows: TGTGCCAGCAGCCTGTCCCCAGGGGGAGGAAACACCATATATTTT. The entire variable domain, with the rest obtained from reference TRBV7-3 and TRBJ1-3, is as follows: GAGVSQTPSNKVTEKGKYVELRCDPISGHTALYWYRQSLGQGPEFLIYFQGTGAADDSGLPNDRFFAVRPEGSVSTLKIQRTERGDSAVYLCASSLSPGGGNTIYFGEGSWLTVV.

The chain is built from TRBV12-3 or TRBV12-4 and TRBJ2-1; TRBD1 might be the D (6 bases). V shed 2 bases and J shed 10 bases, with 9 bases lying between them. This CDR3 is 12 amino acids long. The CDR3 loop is CASSLLQGEQFF. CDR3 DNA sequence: TGTGCCAGCAGTTTATTGCAGGGGGAGCAGTTCTTC.

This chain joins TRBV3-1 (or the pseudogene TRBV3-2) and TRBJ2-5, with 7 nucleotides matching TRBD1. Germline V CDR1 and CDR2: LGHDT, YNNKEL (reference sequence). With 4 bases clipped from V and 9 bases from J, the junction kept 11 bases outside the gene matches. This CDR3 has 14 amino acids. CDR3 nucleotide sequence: TGTGCCAGCAGCCCCGGGACAGTAGGGGTGGCCCAGTACTTC. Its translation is CASSPGTVGVAQYF.

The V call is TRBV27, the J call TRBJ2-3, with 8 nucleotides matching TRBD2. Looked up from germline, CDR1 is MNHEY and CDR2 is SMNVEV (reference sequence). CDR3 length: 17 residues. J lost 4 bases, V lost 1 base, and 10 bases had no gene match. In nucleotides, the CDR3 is TGTGCCAGCAGTTTATGGCCTGAACTCGGGAGGGCAGATACGCAGTATTTT. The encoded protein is CASSLWPELGRADTQYF.

CDR3 residues: CASSESGGDYGYTF. The CDR3 DNA reads as TGCGCCAGCAGTGAGTCAGGGGGTGACTATGGCTACACCTTC. V is TRBV10-2 and J is TRBJ1-2; D possibly corresponds to TRBD1 (6 bases). V was shortened by 0 bases and J by 3 bases, with 8 bases between the two germline ends. CDR1 WSHSY and CDR2 SAAADI come from the germline V gene. This CDR3 comprises 14 residues.

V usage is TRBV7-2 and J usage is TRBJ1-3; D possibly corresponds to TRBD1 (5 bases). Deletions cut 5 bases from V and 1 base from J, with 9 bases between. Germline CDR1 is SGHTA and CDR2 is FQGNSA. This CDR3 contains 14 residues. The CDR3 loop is CASSDSISGNTIYF. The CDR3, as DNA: TGTGCCAGCAGCGACAGTATATCTGGAAACACCATATATTTT. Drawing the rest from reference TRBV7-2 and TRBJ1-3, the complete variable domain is GAGVSQSPSNKVTEKGKDVELRCDPISGHTALYWYRQSLGQGLEFLIYFQGNSAPDKSGLPSDRFSAERTGGSVSTLTIQRTQQEDSAVYLCASSDSISGNTIYFGEGSWLTVV.

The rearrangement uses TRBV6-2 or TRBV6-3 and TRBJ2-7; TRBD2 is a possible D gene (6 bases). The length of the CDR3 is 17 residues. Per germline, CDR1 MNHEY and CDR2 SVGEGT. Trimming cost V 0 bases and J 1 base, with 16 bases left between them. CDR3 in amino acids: CASSYSFGTPWSYEQYF. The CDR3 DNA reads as TGTGCCAGCAGTTACTCGTTCGGGACTCCCTGGTCCTACGAGCAGTACTTC.

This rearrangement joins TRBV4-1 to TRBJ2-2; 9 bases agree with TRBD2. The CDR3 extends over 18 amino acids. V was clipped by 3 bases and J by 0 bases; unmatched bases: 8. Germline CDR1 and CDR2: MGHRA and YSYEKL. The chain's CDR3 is CASSHPGLAGSNTGELFF. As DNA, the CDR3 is TGCGCCAGCAGCCACCCGGGGCTAGCGGGATCGAACACCGGGGAGCTGTTTTTT.

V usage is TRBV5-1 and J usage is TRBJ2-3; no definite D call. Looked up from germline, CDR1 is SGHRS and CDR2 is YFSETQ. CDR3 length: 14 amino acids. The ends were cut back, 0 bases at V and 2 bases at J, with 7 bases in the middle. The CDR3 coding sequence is TGCGCCAGCAGCTTGGACAGCCCCACAGATACGCAGTATTTT. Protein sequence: CASSLDSPTDTQYF.

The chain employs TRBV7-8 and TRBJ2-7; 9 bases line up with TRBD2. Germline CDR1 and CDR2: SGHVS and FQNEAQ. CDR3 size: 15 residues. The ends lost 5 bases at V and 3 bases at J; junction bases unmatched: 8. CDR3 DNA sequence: TGTGCCAGCAGCCCCCATAGCGGGGGCTTCTACGAGCAGTACTTC. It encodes CASSPHSGGFYEQYF.

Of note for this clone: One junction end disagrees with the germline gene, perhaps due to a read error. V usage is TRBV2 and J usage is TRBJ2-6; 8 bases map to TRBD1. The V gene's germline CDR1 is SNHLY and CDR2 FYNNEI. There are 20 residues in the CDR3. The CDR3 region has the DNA TGTGCCAGCAGCGAAGCCCCCCTAGGACAGGGTAGGTCTGGGGCCAACGTCCTGACTTTC. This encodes CASSEAPLGQGRSGANVLTF.

This CDR3 reads CASSMGLYEQYF. The CDR3 DNA is TGTGCCAGCTCAATGGGACTCTACGAGCAGTACTTC. This chain links TRBV18 with TRBJ2-7; a weak D match, TRBD2 (6 bases). Germline lookup yields CDR1 KGHSH and CDR2 LQKENI. Trimming left V 5 bases short and J 3 bases short, with 8 bases between. The CDR3 covers 12 residues.